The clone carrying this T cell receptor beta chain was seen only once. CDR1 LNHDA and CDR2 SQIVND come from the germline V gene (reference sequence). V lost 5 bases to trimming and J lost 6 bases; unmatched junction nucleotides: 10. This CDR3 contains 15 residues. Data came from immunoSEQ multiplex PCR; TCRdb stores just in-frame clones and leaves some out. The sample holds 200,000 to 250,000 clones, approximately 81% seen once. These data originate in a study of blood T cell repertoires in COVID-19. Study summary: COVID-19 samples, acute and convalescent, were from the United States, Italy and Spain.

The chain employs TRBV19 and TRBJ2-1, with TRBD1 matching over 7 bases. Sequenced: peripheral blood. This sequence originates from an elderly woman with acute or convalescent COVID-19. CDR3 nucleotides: TGTGCCAGTAGTGCCACAGGGGCAAGTTTCAATGAGCAGTTCTTC. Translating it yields CASSATGASFNEQFF.